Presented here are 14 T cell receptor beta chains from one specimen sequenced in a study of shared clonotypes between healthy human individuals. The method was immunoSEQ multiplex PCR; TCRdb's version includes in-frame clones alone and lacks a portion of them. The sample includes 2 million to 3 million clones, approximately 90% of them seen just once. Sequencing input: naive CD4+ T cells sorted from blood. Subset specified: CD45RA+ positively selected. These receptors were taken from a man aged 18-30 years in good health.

CDR3 coding DNA: TGTGCCAGTCGAAGCGGGCCTAGCGGAGTAAACACCGGGGAGCTGTTTTTT. It is translated as CASRSGPSGVNTGELFF. The chain is built from TRBV7-8 and TRBJ2-2; 7 nucleotides line up with TRBD2. The germline CDR1 and CDR2 sequences are SGHVS and FQNEAQ. J lost 2 bases, V lost 9 bases, and 15 bases had no gene match. The CDR3 has 17 residues.

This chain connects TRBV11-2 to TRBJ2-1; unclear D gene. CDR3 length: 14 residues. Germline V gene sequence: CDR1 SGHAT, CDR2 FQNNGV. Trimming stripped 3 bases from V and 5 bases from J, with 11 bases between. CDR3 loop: CASSFGSPDNEQFF. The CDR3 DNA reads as TGTGCCAGCAGCTTCGGTTCCCCGGACAATGAGCAGTTCTTC.

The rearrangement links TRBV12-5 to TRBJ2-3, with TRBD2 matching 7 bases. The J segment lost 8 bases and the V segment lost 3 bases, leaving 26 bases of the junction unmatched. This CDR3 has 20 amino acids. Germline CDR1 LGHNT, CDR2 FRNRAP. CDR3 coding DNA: TGTGCTAGTGGTTTCCCATCCGGGCTCGAAGTGGCGGGAGTGGCGAGTACGCAGTATTTT. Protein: CASGFPSGLEVAGVASTQYF.

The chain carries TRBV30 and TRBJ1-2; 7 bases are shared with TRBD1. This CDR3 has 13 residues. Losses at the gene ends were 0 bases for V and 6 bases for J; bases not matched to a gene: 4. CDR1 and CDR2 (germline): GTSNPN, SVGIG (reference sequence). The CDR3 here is CAWSVLQGDGYTF. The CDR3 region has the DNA TGTGCCTGGAGTGTACTTCAGGGGGATGGCTACACCTTC.

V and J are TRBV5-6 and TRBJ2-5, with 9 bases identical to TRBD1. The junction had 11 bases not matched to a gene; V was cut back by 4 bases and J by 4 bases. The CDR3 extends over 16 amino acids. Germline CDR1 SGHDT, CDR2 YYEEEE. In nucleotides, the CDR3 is TGTGCCAGCAGCCCGGACAGGGGACTCGCTGGAGAGACCCAGTACTTC. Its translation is CASSPDRGLAGETQYF.

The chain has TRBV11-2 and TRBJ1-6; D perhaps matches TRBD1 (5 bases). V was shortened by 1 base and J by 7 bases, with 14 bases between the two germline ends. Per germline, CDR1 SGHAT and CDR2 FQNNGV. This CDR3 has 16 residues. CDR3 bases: TGTGCCAGCAGCTTAGGATCCTCGGGGGGAAATTCACCCCTCCACTTT. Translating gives CASSLGSSGGNSPLHF.

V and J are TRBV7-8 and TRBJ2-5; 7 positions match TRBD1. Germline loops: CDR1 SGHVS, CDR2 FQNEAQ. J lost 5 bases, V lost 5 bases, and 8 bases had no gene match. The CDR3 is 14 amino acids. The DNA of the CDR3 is TGTGCCAGCAGCCATGGACAGGCCCCGGAGACCCAGTACTTC. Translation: CASSHGQAPETQYF.

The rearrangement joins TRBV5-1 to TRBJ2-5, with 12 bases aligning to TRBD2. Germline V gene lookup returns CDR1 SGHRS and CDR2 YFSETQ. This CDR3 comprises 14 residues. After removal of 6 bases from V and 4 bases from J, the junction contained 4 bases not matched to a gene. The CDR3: CASTSGGARETQYF. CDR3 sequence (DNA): TGCGCCAGCACTAGCGGGGGGGCAAGAGAGACCCAGTACTTC.

The CDR3 reads CASSPTGQGVNEQFF. As DNA, the CDR3 is TGTGCCAGCAGCCCAACGGGACAGGGGGTCAATGAGCAGTTCTTC. V usage is TRBV5-6 and J usage is TRBJ2-1; 11 bases are a match to TRBD1. The junction had 6 bases not matched to a gene; V was cut back by 4 bases and J by 6 bases. Germline V gene sequence: CDR1 SGHDT, CDR2 YYEEEE. The length of the CDR3 is 15 residues.

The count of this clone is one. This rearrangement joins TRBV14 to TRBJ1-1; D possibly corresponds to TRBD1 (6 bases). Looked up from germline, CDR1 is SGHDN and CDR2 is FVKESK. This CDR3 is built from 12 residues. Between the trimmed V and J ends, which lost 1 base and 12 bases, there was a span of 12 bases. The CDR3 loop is CASSQGWDKSFF. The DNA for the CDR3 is TGTGCCAGCAGCCAAGGATGGGACAAGTCTTTCTTT.

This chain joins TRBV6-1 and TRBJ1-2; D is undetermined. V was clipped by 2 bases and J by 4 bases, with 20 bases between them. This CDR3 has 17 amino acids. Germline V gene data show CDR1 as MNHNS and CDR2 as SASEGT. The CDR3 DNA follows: TGTGCCAGCAGTGAATCGGGCGTGGCAGGCCTTTCCTATGGCTACACCTTC. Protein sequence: CASSESGVAGLSYGYTF.

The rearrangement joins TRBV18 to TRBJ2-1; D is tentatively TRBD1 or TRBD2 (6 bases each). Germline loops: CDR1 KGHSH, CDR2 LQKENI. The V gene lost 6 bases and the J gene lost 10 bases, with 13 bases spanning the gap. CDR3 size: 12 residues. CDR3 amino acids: CASSTIGGEQFF. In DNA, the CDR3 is TGTGCCAGCTCTACGATCGGGGGCGAGCAGTTCTTC.

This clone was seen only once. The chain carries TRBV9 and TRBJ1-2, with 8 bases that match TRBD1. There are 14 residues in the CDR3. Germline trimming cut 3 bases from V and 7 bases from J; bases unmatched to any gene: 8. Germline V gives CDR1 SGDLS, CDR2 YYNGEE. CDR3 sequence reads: CASSARQGRGGYTF. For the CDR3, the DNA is TGTGCCAGCAGCGCCCGACAGGGGAGGGGTGGCTACACCTTC.

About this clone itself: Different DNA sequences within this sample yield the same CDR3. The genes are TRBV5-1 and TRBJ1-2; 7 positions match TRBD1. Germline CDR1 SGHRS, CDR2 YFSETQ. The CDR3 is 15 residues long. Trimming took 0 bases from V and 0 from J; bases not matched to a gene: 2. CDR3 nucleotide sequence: TGCGCCAGCAGCTTGGGAGGGACAGCTAACTATGGCTACACCTTC. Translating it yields CASSLGGTANYGYTF.